The table lists the clone carrying this T cell receptor (beta chain) with a few counts. What it binds is not known. One entry per CDR3 protein results from TCRdb running MiXCR on the RACE reads. This repertoire shows roughly 62,000 distinct CDR3 sequences, around 12% found once; its top ten account for roughly 2.4%. Regarding time point: patch test 3, about 24 weeks after DPC sensitization. Treatment reported: therapeutic diphenylcyclopropenone sensitization with weekly scalp DPC. This sample stems from a study of human T cells and chemical hapten exposure. Whole-study results and caveats: Sensitizing with DPC caused no change in TCRs above 1 in 1000 frequency.

The CDR3 is made up of 11 amino acids. Germline V lookup: CDR1 MDHEN, CDR2 SYDVKM. V lost 11 bases and J 11 bases, leaving 16 bases between the germline ends. The origin of this receptor is a young man with alopecia areata. Some clones in this sample may be carry-over from other donors' samples. The sequences come from whole blood, collected in connection with sensitization to the hapten diphenylcyclopropenone (DPC). The V and J genes are TRBV28 and TRBJ1-5; tentatively, D is TRBD1 (5 bases). The CDR3 DNA follows: TGTGCCTCGGACGGGGGGTTAGCCCAGCATTTT. The encoded protein is CASDGGLAQHF.